The 13 T cell receptor beta chains reported below all come from one sample, sequenced in a study of cytomegalovirus exposure and HLA in healthy donors. The PCR made use of 60 Vbeta and 13 Jbeta primers. Profiled with immunoSEQ multiplex PCR; TCRdb holds only in-frame clones, not every one. The sample lists tens of thousands of clones, roughly 80% seen once, with approximately 2% in the top ten. Sequenced input: PBMCs. The receptors were gathered from a man in his forties in good health and CMV-seronegative.

V and J are TRBV9 and TRBJ2-1, with D unclear. Germline-derived CDR1 and CDR2 are SGDLS and YYNGEE. Deletions cut 3 bases from V and 8 bases from J, with 12 bases between. The CDR3 length is 13 residues. CDR3 nucleotides: TGTGCCAGCAGCGACCTAGGTAAGGATGAGCAGTTCTTC. Its protein is CASSDLGKDEQFF.

This clone was recorded only once. The V and J genes are TRBV7-3 and TRBJ2-3, with a possible D match to TRBD2 (5 bases). Germline CDR1 reads SGHTA; CDR2 reads FQGTGA. Trimming left V 3 bases short and J 0 bases short, with 7 bases between. The CDR3 length is 14 residues. CDR3: CASSFGLSTDTQYF. The CDR3 bases are TGTGCCAGCAGCTTCGGACTGAGCACAGATACGCAGTATTTT.

V gene TRBV6-1 combines with J gene TRBJ1-2, with D perhaps TRBD1 (6 bases). The CDR3 has 15 residues. Germline V CDR1 and CDR2: MNHNS, SASEGT. Trimming removed 0 bases from V and 4 bases from J, with 12 bases in between. The CDR3: CASSEAPQGSYGYTF. The DNA of the CDR3 is TGTGCCAGCAGTGAAGCCCCCCAGGGGAGCTATGGCTACACCTTC.

The sample holds one count of this clone. The chain recombines TRBV27 with TRBJ1-5; D is uncertain. CDR3 size: 14 residues. Germline V gives CDR1 MNHEY, CDR2 SMNVEV (reference sequence). Trimming removed 4 bases at V and 0 bases at J, with 7 bases between. CDR3 DNA: TGTGCCAGCAGTTCCAGAAATAGCAATCAGCCCCAGCATTTT. It translates to CASSSRNSNQPQHF.

The V gene is TRBV4-1, the J gene TRBJ1-2, with D unclear. CDR3 size: 14 residues. Germline CDR1 MGHRA, CDR2 YSYEKL. The V gene lost 3 bases and the J gene lost 8 bases, with 16 bases spanning the gap. The CDR3 region is CASSQTTTNIGYTF. As DNA, the CDR3 is TGCGCCAGCAGCCAGACGACCACTAACATCGGCTACACCTTC.

This chain joins TRBV4-2 and TRBJ2-3; weak D call: TRBD2 (6 bases). The CDR3 runs to 15 residues. From germline, CDR1 is LGHNA and CDR2 YNFKEQ. V lost 6 bases, J lost 0 bases, and 13 bases lay in between. CDR3 bases: TGTGCCAGCAGGGGGAGGAGCGGCAGCACAGATACGCAGTATTTT. Translating it yields CASRGRSGSTDTQYF.

The J gene is TRBJ1-1, the V gene TRBV11-2; perhaps TRBD1 as D (6 bases). Germline lookup yields CDR1 SGHAT and CDR2 FQNNGV. This CDR3 comprises 14 residues. V was clipped by 5 bases and J by 4 bases, with 14 bases between them. The CDR3 loop reads CASSLQGLGTEAFF. The CDR3 DNA follows: TGTGCCAGCAGCCTACAGGGTCTTGGCACTGAAGCTTTCTTT.

The V gene is TRBV14, the J gene TRBJ2-5; D is ambiguous. The CDR3 spans 16 residues. V gave up 0 bases and J gave up 1 base, with 12 bases separating them. Germline loops: CDR1 SGHDN, CDR2 FVKESK. This chain's CDR3 is CASSQDLTVTQETQYF. The CDR3 DNA follows: TGTGCCAGCAGCCAAGACCTCACGGTTACCCAAGAGACCCAGTACTTC.

The chain employs TRBV10-1 and TRBJ2-7; TRBD1 agrees at 10 bases. The trim removed 4 bases at V and 5 bases at J, leaving 8 bases unmatched. The CDR3 is 15 amino acids. The germline gives CDR1 WNHNN, CDR2 SYGVQD (reference sequence). The CDR3 protein is CASSALTGGRNEQYF. CDR3 DNA sequence: TGCGCCAGCAGTGCCCTGACAGGGGGCAGGAACGAGCAGTACTTC.

The chain uses TRBV7-9 and TRBJ1-1; 9 bases map to TRBD1. This CDR3 region has 14 residues. Per the germline V gene, CDR1 is SEHNR and CDR2 is FQNEAQ (reference sequence). V lost 3 bases, J lost 4 bases, and 3 bases stayed unmatched. The CDR3, as DNA: TGTGCCAGCAGCTTTTCGGGACAGGGCACTGAAGCTTTCTTT. It is translated as CASSFSGQGTEAFF.

There are a few counts of this clone. The chain has TRBV10-2 and TRBJ1-5; 7 positions match TRBD1. The length of the CDR3 is 15 residues. The germline V gene has CDR1 WSHSY and CDR2 SAAADI. The ends lost 6 bases at V and 5 bases at J; junction bases unmatched: 10. The CDR3 sequence: CASSATGSNDQPQHF. In DNA form, the CDR3 reads TGCGCCAGCAGCGCGACAGGGTCGAACGATCAGCCCCAGCATTTT.

This chain connects TRBV5-6 to TRBJ1-1, with no clear D. With 0 bases removed from V and 2 bases from J, the gap between germline ends came to 5 bases. Germline CDR1 SGHDT, CDR2 YYEEEE. The CDR3 runs to 13 residues. CDR3 sequence (DNA): TGTGCCAGCAGCTTGGGAGGAAACACTGAAGCTTTCTTT. Its translation is CASSLGGNTEAFF.

This clone was seen a handful of times. This chain links TRBV10-1 with TRBJ2-2; 10 nucleotides match TRBD2. This CDR3 is 16 amino acids long. The germline gives CDR1 WNHNN, CDR2 SYGVQD (reference sequence). V trimming: 4 bases; J trimming: 4 bases; junction bases outside the gene matches: 6. CDR3 DNA sequence: TGCGCCAGCAGTGGGGGACTAGCGCCGGGCACCGGGGAGCTGTTTTTT. It codes for CASSGGLAPGTGELFF.